This T cell receptor beta chain is from a study of Graves' ophthalmopathy and Graves' hyperthyroidism. Findings and limits, study-wide: Most expanded clonotypes in thyroid above 0.001 frequency also showed up in blood.

Regarding this clonotype: The antigen remains undetermined. A read error may be the cause here, since a much bigger clone is one base away.

Stable hyperthyroidism meant no progression to ophthalmopathy within 18 months of follow-up. Clinical symptoms, serum thyroxine, TRAb, thyroid ultrasound and orbital computed tomography formed the basis of diagnosis. Fresh peripheral blood (approximately 10 ml) yielded the PBMCs. The CDR3 runs 14 residues. J gave up 6 bases and V 4 bases, and 8 bases lay outside the gene matches. From germline, CDR1 is SGHRS and CDR2 YFSETQ. TCR beta CDR3 amplification used RNA transcripts. Scientists carried out first-round RT-PCR using HTBI primers and then a second-round multiplex PCR. MiXCR, applied by TCRdb to the multiplex PCR reads, yields one record per CDR3 protein. This table has 680,000 or so distinct CDR3 sequences, approximately 21% appearing once.

Sequencing was carried out using peripheral blood. The chain carries TRBV5-1 and TRBJ1-2; 8 bases map to TRBD1. This sequence originates from a woman under 30 with stable Graves' hyperthyroidism. Some clones in this sample may be carry-over from other donors' samples. The CDR3: CASSPIQGEDGYTF. The CDR3 DNA reads as TGCGCCAGCAGCCCTATACAGGGGGAGGATGGCTACACCTTC. Together with reference TRBV5-1 and TRBJ1-2, the CDR3 gives the full variable domain: KAGVTQTPRYLIKTRGQQVTLSCSPISGHRSVSWYQQTPGQGLQFLFEYFSETQRNKGNFPGRFSGRQFSNSRSEMNVSTLELGDSALYLCASSPIQGEDGYTFGSGTRLTVV.